The clone carrying this TCR beta chain was found many times. The data belong to a study of Graves' ophthalmopathy and Graves' hyperthyroidism. The authors amplified TCR beta CDR3 regions from RNA transcripts. After a first-round RT-PCR with HTBI primers, a second-round multiplex PCR was run. TCRdb used MiXCR to reprocess the multiplex PCR reads, holding one entry per CDR3 protein. This sample carries about 420,000 distinct CDR3 sequences, approximately 21% of them seen once, and the ten largest clones take under 3.5%. The sequence was collected from a woman aged 18-29 years with stable Graves' hyperthyroidism. The sample comprised peripheral blood.

This CDR3 reads CSARDRASGRRKTQYF. The CDR3 DNA sequence: TGCAGTGCTAGAGATAGGGCTAGCGGGAGGAGAAAGACCCAGTACTTC. J is TRBJ2-5 and V is TRBV20-1; TRBD2 aligns across 11 bases. There are 16 residues in the CDR3. Germline V gene lookup returns CDR1 DFQATT and CDR2 SNEGSKA (reference sequence). Trimming cost V 0 bases and J 6 bases; bases outside gene matches: 9.